The clone carrying this TCR beta chain was picked up many times. Antigen specificity is unknown. The data were obtained in a study of T cell responses to AZD1222 COVID-19 vaccine. This CDR3 spans 14 amino acids. V was pared by 2 bases and J by 9 bases, with 11 bases between. From germline, CDR1 is SGHAT and CDR2 FQNNGV. Clones were read by immunoSEQ multiplex PCR, and TCRdb kept only the in-frame ones, dropping some. Among about 120,000 clones listed, over 75% were seen once. Study-wide results and caveats: Mostly white British, mostly female donors; authors suggested clonal diversity may be underestimated. Reportedly, nearly half the spike-specific TCRs target unmutated variant regions.

The TCR originated in an adult in good health. The V call is TRBV11-2, the J call TRBJ1-6; D not certain. The input for sequencing was peripheral blood, taken on day 0 of MenACWY control vaccination. The CDR3 region has the DNA TGTGCCAGCAGCTTAAGTGTCCGCGTTTCACCCCTCCACTTT. Its protein product is CASSLSVRVSPLHF. Variable domain in full (rest from reference TRBV11-2 and TRBJ1-6): EAGVAQSPRYKIIEKRQSVAFWCNPISGHATLYWYQQILGQGPKLLIQFQNNGVVDDSQLPKDRFSAERLKGVDSTLKIQPAKLEDSAVYLCASSLSVRVSPLHFGNGTRLTVT.